This is a list of T cell receptor beta chains from one sample in a study of STAT5B mutations in CD4+ large granular lymphocyte leukemia. Assay: immunoSEQ multiplex PCR; the TCRdb copy retains only in-frame clones and omits some. The repertoire holds 28,000 or so clones, with around 72% as singletons. Sample: CD4+ T cells from blood buffy coats. The receptors derive from a human donor in good health. The CDR3 runs from the conserved cysteine through the conserved F or W. The D gene is left open where the match is weak. Part of the rows lack a size; the others show once, few, many or a class for expanded clones.

V gene	clone size	D gene	J gene	CDR3 DNA	CDR3 protein
TRBV5-1	few	-	TRBJ1-1	TGCGCCAGCAGCTTGGAAACGGGTGAAGCTTTCTTT	CASSLETGEAFF
TRBV5-1	-	-	TRBJ1-4	TGCGCCAGCCGGTCGAAAGAGACAGATCATGAAAAACTGTTTTTT	CASRSKETDHEKLFF
TRBV7-2	-	TRBD2	TRBJ2-2	TGTGCCAGCAGCTTAGGAGAGGCGAGCGGGGGGGCCGGGGAGCTGTTTTTT	CASSLGEASGGAGELFF
TRBV19	-	TRBD1	TRBJ1-2	TGTGCCAGTACCTCGGGACAGGCTAACTATGGCTACACCTTC	CASTSGQANYGYTF
TRBV7-2	-	-	TRBJ2-5	TGTGCCAGCAACGTCAGGGGCAGGGCGGAGACCCAGTACTTC	CASNVRGRAETQYF
TRBV7-6	-	TRBD2	TRBJ2-3	TGTGCCAGCAGCTGGGATACTAGCGGAAGCACAGATACGCAGTATTTT	CASSWDTSGSTDTQYF
TRBV7-2	-	-	TRBJ2-1	TGTGCCAGCAGCTTTTCCAGGCCCGGCTCCTACAATGAGCAGTTCTTC	CASSFSRPGSYNEQFF
TRBV18	-	-	TRBJ1-3	TGTGCCAGCTCACCAGCTTTGACGAAGAGCTCTGGAAACACCATATATTTT	CASSPALTKSSGNTIYF
TRBV5-1	-	-	TRBJ2-7	TGCGCCAGCAGCTTGGGTAGCGAGTACGAGCAGTACTTC	CASSLGSEYEQYF
TRBV19	once	TRBD1	TRBJ1-4	TGTGCCAGTTCTCGGACAGGTAGTAATGAAAAACTGTTTTTT	CASSRTGSNEKLFF
TRBV6-4	-	TRBD2	TRBJ2-3	TGTGCCAGCCCGCCAGCGGGGGATACGCAGTATTTT	CASPPAGDTQYF
TRBV7-2	few	TRBD1	TRBJ1-4	TGTGCCAGCAGTTTCGGACAGGCTAATGAAAAACTGTTTTTT	CASSFGQANEKLFF
TRBV4-1	once	TRBD1	TRBJ2-2	TGCGCCAGCAGCCAGGAAACAGGGGGCACCGGGGAGCTGTTTTTT	CASSQETGGTGELFF
TRBV29-1	-	-	TRBJ1-6	TGCAGCGCCTCCCTGGGGCAGAATGGTTCACCCCTCCACTTT	CSASLGQNGSPLHF
TRBV10-1	-	-	TRBJ2-5	TGCGCCAGCAGTGAGTCGGGTGAAGAGACCCAGTACTTC	CASSESGEETQYF
TRBV7-6	-	TRBD2	TRBJ2-7	TGTGCCAGCAGCTCGACCGGGACTAGCGGGAGCTACGAGCAGTACTTC	CASSSTGTSGSYEQYF
TRBV28	-	TRBD2	TRBJ2-2	TGTGCCAGCAGAGGGCGGGAGTGGGTCGGGGAGCTGTTTTTT	CASRGREWVGELFF
TRBV6-1	once	TRBD2	TRBJ2-3	TGTGCCAGCAGAGAACCAGGCGGGAGTGGAACAGATACGCAGTATTTT	CASREPGGSGTDTQYF
TRBV19	once	TRBD2	TRBJ2-4	TGTGCCAGTAGTCTCGGGACTAGCTTAGCCAAAAACATTCAGTACTTC	CASSLGTSLAKNIQYF
TRBV27	-	-	TRBJ1-6	TGTGCCAGCAGTTTCATGGTTTCCTATAATTCACCCCTCCACTTT	CASSFMVSYNSPLHF
TRBV28	-	TRBD2	TRBJ2-5	TGTGCCAGCAGGGGGAGGGGCCCCCAAGGGACCCAGTACTTC	CASRGRGPQGTQYF
TRBV4-1	-	TRBD2	TRBJ2-3	TGCGCCAGCAGCCAAGCGACCTACAGGCTAGCGGGAGGTTCCACAGATACGCAGTATTTT	CASSQATYRLAGGSTDTQYF
TRBV11-2	few	-	TRBJ2-1	TGTGCCAGCAGCTTAGCAAGGGTCCAGATCAATGAGCAGTTCTTC	CASSLARVQINEQFF
TRBV2	-	TRBD1	TRBJ2-3	TGTGCCAGCAAGTGGGACAGGGTCACAGATACGCAGTATTTT	CASKWDRVTDTQYF
TRBV10-3	once	TRBD2	TRBJ2-3	TGTGCCATCAGTGAGTCTAGCGGGGGCCCCACAGATACGCAGTATTTT	CAISESSGGPTDTQYF
TRBV7-2	-	TRBD1	TRBJ1-3	TGTGCCAGCAGCTTGGGGGGACAGGGCTCTGGAAACACCATATATTTT	CASSLGGQGSGNTIYF
TRBV5-1	-	TRBD1	TRBJ1-1	TGCGCCAGCAGGGCTGGGACAGGGTCGCAGAACACTGAAGCTTTCTTT	CASRAGTGSQNTEAFF
TRBV27	-	-	TRBJ1-4	TGTGCCAGCAGTTTATCTTGGGGGGGGGTATCTGAAAAACTGTTTTTT	CASSLSWGGVSEKLFF
TRBV10-2	-	TRBD2	TRBJ2-1	TGCGCCATCAGACTAGCGGGAGGGCCCTATGAGCAGTTCTTC	CAIRLAGGPYEQFF
TRBV5-4	-	-	TRBJ2-5	TGTGCCAGCAGCTTAAGAATGGGGACCCAGTACTTC	CASSLRMGTQYF
TRBV10-1	-	-	TRBJ2-2	TGCGCCAGCAGTGAGAACTACGCGAACACCGGGGAGCTGTTTTTT	CASSENYANTGELFF
TRBV2	-	-	TRBJ1-5	TGTGCCAGCGGGGGGGCCGGCTCAAATAGCAATCAGCCCCAGCATTTT	CASGGAGSNSNQPQHF
TRBV6-1	few	-	TRBJ1-2	TGTGCCAGCATATCACAGGCTTCTAACTATGGCTACACCTTC	CASISQASNYGYTF
TRBV5-1	-	-	TRBJ2-5	TGCGCCAGCAGCTTGGGGCCCCGGGGAAGCGGAGAGACCCAGTACTTC	CASSLGPRGSGETQYF
TRBV6-5	-	TRBD1	TRBJ1-5	TGTGCCAGCAGGAGGACAGGGGACAATCAGCCCCAGCATTTT	CASRRTGDNQPQHF
TRBV5-1	-	-	TRBJ2-7	TGCGCCAGCAGCTTGACTTCTCCGCCCTACGAGCAGTACTTC	CASSLTSPPYEQYF
TRBV10-2	-	TRBD1	TRBJ1-1	TGCGCCAGCAGTGAGTCGACAGGGGCTGAAGCTTTCTTT	CASSESTGAEAFF
TRBV19	-	-	TRBJ2-6	TGTGCCAGTAGTCGTCCCGGGGACTCTGGGGCCAACGTCCTGACTTTC	CASSRPGDSGANVLTF
TRBV7-2	-	-	TRBJ2-3	TGTGCCAGCAGCTCTAGGGCGACTCGAGATACGCAGTATTTT	CASSSRATRDTQYF
TRBV30	-	TRBD1	TRBJ2-5	TGTGCCTGGAGTGGGCAGGGGGCGATCCAAGAGACCCAGTACTTC	CAWSGQGAIQETQYF
TRBV29-1	-	-	TRBJ1-1	TGCAGCGTTGGCCTCCGGGGCCTCCTAGGGACTGAAGCTTTCTTT	CSVGLRGLLGTEAFF
TRBV2	-	-	TRBJ1-2	TGTGCCAGCAGTGGTCCCCCACCGGATATATATGGCTACACCTTC	CASSGPPPDIYGYTF
TRBV27	-	TRBD1	TRBJ1-6	TGTGCCAGCATGTACAGGGGACAGCCTTATAATTCACCCCTCCACTTT	CASMYRGQPYNSPLHF
TRBV7-7	-	TRBD1	TRBJ2-5	TGTGCCAGCAGCCCCTTGACAGGGGAAGAAGAGACCCAGTACTTC	CASSPLTGEEETQYF
TRBV7-9	-	TRBD2	TRBJ2-4	TGTGCCAGCAGCTTACGGACTAGCGGGGAGAACATTCAGTACTTC	CASSLRTSGENIQYF
TRBV18	-	-	TRBJ1-3	TGTGCCAGCTCACCGACCGAAAGGGGACTCTCTGGAAACACCATATATTTT	CASSPTERGLSGNTIYF
TRBV18	-	TRBD2	TRBJ2-3	TGTGCCAGCTCACCAGGACTAGCGGGAGGGCTGCAAGATACGCAGTATTTT	CASSPGLAGGLQDTQYF
TRBV18	-	TRBD1	TRBJ1-1	TGTGCCAGCTCACCCGGGACAGGGGTTCGGGACACTGAAGCTTTCTTT	CASSPGTGVRDTEAFF
TRBV4-1	-	-	TRBJ1-3	TGCGCCAGCAGCCAAGATTCTCTGGGCTCCTCTGGAAACACCATATATTTT	CASSQDSLGSSGNTIYF
TRBV19	few	-	TRBJ2-1	TGTGCCAGTAGTTCCTTCAATGAGCAGTTCTTC	CASSSFNEQFF
TRBV18	-	TRBD2	TRBJ2-7	TGTGCCAGCTCACCCCCCACGGGGGGGGAAACAACCTACGAGCAGTACTTC	CASSPPTGGETTYEQYF
TRBV6-5	few	TRBD1	TRBJ2-7	TGTGCCAGCAAGACAGGGGGCAACTCCTACGAGCAGTACTTC	CASKTGGNSYEQYF
TRBV6-1	few	-	TRBJ2-7	TGTGCCAGCAGTGAAGGCAGGGGAACCTACGAGCAGTACTTC	CASSEGRGTYEQYF
TRBV7-2	-	-	TRBJ1-1	TGTGCCAGCAGCTTAATAGGCAGGGCCACTGAAGCTTTCTTT	CASSLIGRATEAFF
TRBV7-9	-	-	TRBJ2-7	TGTGCCAGCAGCTTTCACCGGGGTCCCCTAGGCCACGAGCAGTACTTC	CASSFHRGPLGHEQYF
TRBV30	-	-	TRBJ1-3	TGTGCCTGGATGGACGGAAACACCATATATTTT	CAWMDGNTIYF
TRBV19	few	TRBD1	TRBJ1-2	TGTGCCAGCCAGGGACAGGGAAGCTATGGCTACACCTTC	CASQGQGSYGYTF
TRBV12-2	-	-	TRBJ2-3	TGTGCAAGTCGCTTAGCGCCGGGCGGGAGGACAGATACGCAGTATTTT	CASRLAPGGRTDTQYF